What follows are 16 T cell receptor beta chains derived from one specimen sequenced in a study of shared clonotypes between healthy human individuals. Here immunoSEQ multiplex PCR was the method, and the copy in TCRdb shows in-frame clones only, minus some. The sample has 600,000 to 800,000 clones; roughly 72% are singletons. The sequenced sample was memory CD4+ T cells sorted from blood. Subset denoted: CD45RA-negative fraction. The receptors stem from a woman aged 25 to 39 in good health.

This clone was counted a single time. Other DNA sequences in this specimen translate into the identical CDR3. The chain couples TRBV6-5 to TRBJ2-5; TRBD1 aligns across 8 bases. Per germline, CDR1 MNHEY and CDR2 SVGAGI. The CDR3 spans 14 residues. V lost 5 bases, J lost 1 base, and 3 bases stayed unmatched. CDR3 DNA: TGTGCCAGCAGTACCGGGACAGGCCAAGAGACCCAGTACTTC. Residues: CASSTGTGQETQYF.

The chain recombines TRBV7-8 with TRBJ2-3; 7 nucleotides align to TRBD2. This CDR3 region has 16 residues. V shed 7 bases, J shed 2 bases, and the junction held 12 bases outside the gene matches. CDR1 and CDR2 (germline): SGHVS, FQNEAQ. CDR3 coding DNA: TGTGCCAGCAACTATAGACGGGGGGTCATCACAGATACGCAGTATTTT. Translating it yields CASNYRRGVITDTQYF. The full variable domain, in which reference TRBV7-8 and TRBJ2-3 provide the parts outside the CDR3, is GAGVSQSPRYKVAKRGQDVALRCDPISGHVSLFWYQQALGQGPEFLTYFQNEAQLDKSGLPSDRFFAERPEGSVSTLKIQRTQQEDSAVYLCASNYRRGVITDTQYFGPGTRLTVL.

CDR3 nucleotides: TGTGCCAGCAGCTTGGCCAGACCACATCAGACCCAGTACTTC. Encoded protein: CASSLARPHQTQYF. The chain recombines TRBV5-6 with TRBJ2-5, with D hard to call. The CDR3 is 14 amino acids. CDR1 and CDR2 (germline): SGHDT, YYEEEE. V dropped 0 bases and J dropped 6 bases, with 12 bases sitting between them.

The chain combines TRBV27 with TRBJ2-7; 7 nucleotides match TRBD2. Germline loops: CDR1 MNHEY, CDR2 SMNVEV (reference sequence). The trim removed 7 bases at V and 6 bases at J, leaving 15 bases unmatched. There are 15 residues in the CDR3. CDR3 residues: CASTPHGGGSGEQYF. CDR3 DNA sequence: TGTGCCAGCACCCCTCATGGGGGGGGAAGCGGCGAGCAGTACTTC.

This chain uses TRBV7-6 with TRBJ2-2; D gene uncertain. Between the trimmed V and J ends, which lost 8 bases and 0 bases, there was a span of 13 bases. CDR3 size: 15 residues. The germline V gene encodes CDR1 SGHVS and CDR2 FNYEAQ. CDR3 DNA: TGTGCCAGCCGCATTCAGGAGTCGAACACCGGGGAGCTGTTTTTT. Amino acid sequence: CASRIQESNTGELFF. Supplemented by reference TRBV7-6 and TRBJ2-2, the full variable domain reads GAGVSQSPRYKVTKRGQDVALRCDPISGHVSLYWYRQALGQGPEFLTYFNYEAQQDKSGLPNDRFSAERPEGSISTLTIQRTEQRDSAMYRCASRIQESNTGELFFGEGSRLTVL.

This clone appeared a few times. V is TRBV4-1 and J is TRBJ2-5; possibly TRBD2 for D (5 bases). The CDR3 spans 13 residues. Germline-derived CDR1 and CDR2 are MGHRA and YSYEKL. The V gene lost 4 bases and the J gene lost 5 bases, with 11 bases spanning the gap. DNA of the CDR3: TGCGCCAGCAGCCGGATCCCGGGGGAGACCCAGTACTTC. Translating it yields CASSRIPGETQYF.

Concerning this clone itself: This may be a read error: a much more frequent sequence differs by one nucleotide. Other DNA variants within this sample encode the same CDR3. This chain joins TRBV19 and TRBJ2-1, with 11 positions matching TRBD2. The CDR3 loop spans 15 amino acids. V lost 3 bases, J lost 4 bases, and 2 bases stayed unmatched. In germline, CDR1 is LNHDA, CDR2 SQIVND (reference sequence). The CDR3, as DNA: TGTGCCAGTAGTATGGGGACTAGCGGTTACAATGAGCAGTTCTTC. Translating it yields CASSMGTSGYNEQFF.

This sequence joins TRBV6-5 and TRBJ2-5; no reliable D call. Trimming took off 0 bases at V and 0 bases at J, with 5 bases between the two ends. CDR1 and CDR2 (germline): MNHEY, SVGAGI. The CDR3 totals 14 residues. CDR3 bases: TGTGCCAGCAGTTACTCCGGGTACCAAGAGACCCAGTACTTC. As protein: CASSYSGYQETQYF.

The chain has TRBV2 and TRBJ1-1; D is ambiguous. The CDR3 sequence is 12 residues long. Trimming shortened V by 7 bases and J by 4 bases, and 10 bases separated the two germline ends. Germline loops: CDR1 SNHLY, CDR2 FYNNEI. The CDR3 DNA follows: TGTGCCAGCAATAATAGGCCCACTGAAGCTTTCTTT. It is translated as CASNNRPTEAFF. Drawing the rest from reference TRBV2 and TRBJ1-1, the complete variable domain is EPEVTQTPSHQVTQMGQEVILRCVPISNHLYFYWYRQILGQKVEFLVSFYNNEISEKSEIFDDQFSVERPDGSNFTLKIRSTKLEDSAMYFCASNNRPTEAFFGQGTRLTVV.

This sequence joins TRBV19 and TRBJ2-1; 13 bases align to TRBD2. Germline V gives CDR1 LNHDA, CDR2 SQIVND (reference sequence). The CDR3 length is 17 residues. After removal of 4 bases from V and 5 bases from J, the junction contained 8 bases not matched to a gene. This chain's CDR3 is CASSKTSGRVSDNEQFF. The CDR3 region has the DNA TGTGCCAGTAGTAAAACTAGCGGGAGGGTCTCGGACAATGAGCAGTTCTTC.

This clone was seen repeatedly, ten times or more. The CDR3 reads CASSLARTSGHEQFF. In DNA, the CDR3 is TGTGCCAGCAGTTTAGCTCGGACTAGTGGTCATGAGCAGTTCTTC. The genes are TRBV27 and TRBJ2-1, with TRBD2 matching 7 bases. This CDR3 is built from 15 residues. V trimming: 2 bases; J trimming: 8 bases; junction bases outside the gene matches: 9. The germline V gene has CDR1 MNHEY and CDR2 SMNVEV (reference sequence).

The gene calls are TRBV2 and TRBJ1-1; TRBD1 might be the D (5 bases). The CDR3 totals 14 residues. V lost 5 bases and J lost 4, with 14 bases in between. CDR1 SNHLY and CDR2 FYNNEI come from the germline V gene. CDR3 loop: CASSRVGELTEAFF. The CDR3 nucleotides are TGTGCCAGCAGTAGGGTGGGGGAGCTCACTGAAGCTTTCTTT.

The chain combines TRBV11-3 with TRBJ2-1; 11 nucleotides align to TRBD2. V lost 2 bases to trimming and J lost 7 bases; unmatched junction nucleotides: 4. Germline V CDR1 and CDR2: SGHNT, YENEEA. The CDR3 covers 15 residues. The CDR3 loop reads CASSLRTSGLNEQFF. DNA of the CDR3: TGTGCCAGCAGCTTAAGGACTAGCGGGTTGAATGAGCAGTTCTTC. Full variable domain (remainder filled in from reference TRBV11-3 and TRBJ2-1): EAGVVQSPRYKIIEKKQPVAFWCNPISGHNTLYWYLQNLGQGPELLIRYENEEAVDDSQLPKDRFSAERLKGVDSTLKIQPAELGDSAVYLCASSLRTSGLNEQFFGPGTRLTVL.

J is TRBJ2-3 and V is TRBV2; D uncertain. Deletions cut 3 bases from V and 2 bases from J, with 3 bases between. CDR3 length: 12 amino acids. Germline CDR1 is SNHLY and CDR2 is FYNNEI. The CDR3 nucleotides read TGTGCCAGCAGTGACGTCACAGATACGCAGTATTTT. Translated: CASSDVTDTQYF. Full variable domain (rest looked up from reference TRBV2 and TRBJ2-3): EPEVTQTPSHQVTQMGQEVILRCVPISNHLYFYWYRQILGQKVEFLVSFYNNEISEKSEIFDDQFSVERPDGSNFTLKIRSTKLEDSAMYFCASSDVTDTQYFGPGTRLTVL.

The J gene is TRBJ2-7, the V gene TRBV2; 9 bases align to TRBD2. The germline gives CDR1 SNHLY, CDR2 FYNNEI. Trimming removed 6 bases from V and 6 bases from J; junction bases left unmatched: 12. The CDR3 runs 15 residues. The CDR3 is CASRGVGGRALEQYF. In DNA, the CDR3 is TGTGCCAGCAGAGGCGTTGGCGGGAGGGCCCTCGAGCAGTACTTC.

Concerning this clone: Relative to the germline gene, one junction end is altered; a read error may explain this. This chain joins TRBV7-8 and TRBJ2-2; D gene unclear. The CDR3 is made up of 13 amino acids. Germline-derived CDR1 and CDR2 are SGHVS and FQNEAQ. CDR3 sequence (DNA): TGTGCCAGCAACTTAGGGCCGGATGGGGAGCTGTTTTTT. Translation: CASNLGPDGELFF. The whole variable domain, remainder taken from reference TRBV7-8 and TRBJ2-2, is GAGVSQSPRYKVAKRGQDVALRCDPISGHVSLFWYQQALGQGPEFLTYFQNEAQLDKSGLPSDRFFAERPEGSVSTLKIQRTQQEDSAVYLCASNLGPDGELFFGEGSRLTVL.